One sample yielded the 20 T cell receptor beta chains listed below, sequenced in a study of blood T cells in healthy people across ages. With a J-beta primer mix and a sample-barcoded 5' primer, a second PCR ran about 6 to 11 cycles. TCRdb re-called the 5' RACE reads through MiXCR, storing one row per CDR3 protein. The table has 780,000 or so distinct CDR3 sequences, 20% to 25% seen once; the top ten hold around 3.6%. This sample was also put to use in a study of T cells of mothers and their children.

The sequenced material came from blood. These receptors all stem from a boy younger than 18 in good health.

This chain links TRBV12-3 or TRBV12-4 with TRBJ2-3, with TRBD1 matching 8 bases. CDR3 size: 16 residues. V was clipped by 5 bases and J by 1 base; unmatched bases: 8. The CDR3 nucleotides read TGTGCCAGCAGTCCCGGACAGGGTGGGGGCACAGATACGCAGTATTTT. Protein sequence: CASSPGQGGGTDTQYF.

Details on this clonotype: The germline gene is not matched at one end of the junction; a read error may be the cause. The CDR3 loop is CTSSQATGTGGYTF. The DNA of the CDR3 is TGCACCAGCAGCCAAGCGACAGGGACGGGTGGCTACACCTTC. The V gene is TRBV4-3, the J gene TRBJ1-2; 7 nucleotides align to TRBD1. This CDR3 is built from 14 residues. Germline-derived CDR1 and CDR2 are LGHNA and YSLEER.

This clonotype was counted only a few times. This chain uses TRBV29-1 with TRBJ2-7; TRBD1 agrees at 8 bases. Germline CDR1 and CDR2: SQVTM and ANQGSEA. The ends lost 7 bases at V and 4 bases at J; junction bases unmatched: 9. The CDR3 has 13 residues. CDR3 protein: CSAETGGGYEQYF. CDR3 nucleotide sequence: TGCAGCGCCGAAACAGGGGGAGGATACGAGCAGTACTTC.

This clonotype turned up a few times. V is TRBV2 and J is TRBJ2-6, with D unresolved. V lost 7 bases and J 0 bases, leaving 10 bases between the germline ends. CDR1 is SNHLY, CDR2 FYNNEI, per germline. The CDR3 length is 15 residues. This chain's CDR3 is CASTLLVSGANVLTF. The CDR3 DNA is TGTGCCAGCACTTTACTTGTCTCTGGGGCCAACGTCCTGACTTTC. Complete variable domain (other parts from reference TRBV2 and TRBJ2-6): EPEVTQTPSHQVTQMGQEVILRCVPISNHLYFYWYRQILGQKVEFLVSFYNNEISEKSEIFDDQFSVERPDGSNFTLKIRSTKLEDSAMYFCASTLLVSGANVLTFGAGSRLTVL.

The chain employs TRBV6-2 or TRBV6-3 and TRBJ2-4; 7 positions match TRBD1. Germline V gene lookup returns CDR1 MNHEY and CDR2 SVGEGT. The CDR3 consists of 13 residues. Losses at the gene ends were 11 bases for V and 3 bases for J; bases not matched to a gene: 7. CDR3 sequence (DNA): TGTGCCTCGAAACGGACAGGCAAAAACATTCAGTACTTC. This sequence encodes CASKRTGKNIQYF.

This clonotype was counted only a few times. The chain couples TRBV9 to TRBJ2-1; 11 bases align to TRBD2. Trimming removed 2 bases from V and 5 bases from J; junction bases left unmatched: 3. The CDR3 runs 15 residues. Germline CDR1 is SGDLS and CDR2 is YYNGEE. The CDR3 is CASSVSGGAHNEQFF. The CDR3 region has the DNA TGTGCCAGCAGCGTTAGCGGGGGGGCCCACAATGAGCAGTTCTTC.

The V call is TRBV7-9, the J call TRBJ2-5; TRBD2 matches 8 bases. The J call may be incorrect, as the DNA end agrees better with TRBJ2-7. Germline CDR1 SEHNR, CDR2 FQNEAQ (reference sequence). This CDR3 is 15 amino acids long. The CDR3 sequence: CASSSLAGPSYEQYF. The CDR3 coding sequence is TGTGCCAGCAGCTCCCTAGCGGGCCCCAGCTACGAGCAGTACTTC.

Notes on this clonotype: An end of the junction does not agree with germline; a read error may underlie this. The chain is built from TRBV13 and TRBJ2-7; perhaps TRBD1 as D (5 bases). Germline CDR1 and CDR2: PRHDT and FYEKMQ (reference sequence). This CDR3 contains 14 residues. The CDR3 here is CASSLGHGTYEQYF. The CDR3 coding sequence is TGTGCCAGCAGCCTAGGACACGGAACCTACGAGCAGTACTTC.

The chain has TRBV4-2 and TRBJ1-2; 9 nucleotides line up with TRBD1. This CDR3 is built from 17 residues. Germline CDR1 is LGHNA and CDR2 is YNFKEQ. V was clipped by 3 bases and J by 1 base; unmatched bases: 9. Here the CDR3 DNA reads TGTGCCAGCAGCCACCCCGGGACAGGGACCATTAACTATGGCTACACCTTC. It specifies CASSHPGTGTINYGYTF.

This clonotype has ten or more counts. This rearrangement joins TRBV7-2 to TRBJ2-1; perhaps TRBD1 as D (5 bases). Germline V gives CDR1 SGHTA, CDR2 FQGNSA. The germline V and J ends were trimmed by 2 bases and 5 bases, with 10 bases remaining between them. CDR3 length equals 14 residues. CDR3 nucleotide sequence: TGTGCCAGCAGCTTACGACAGATAAACAATGAGCAGTTCTTC. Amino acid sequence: CASSLRQINNEQFF.

In DNA, the CDR3 is TGTGCCAGCAGCTCCAGGGCGGGGGGATTGTCCGGGGAGCTGTTTTTT. Encoded protein: CASSSRAGGLSGELFF. The chain carries TRBV7-2 and TRBJ2-2; 8 bases are shared with TRBD2. V gave up 4 bases and J gave up 6 bases; unmatched junction bases: 10. CDR1 and CDR2 (germline): SGHTA, FQGNSA. The CDR3 runs to 16 residues.

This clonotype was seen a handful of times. DNA of the CDR3: TGTGCCAGCAGCCAAGTTGAAGGGATTACCGGGGAGCTGTTTTTT. Its translation is CASSQVEGITGELFF. The chain carries TRBV14 and TRBJ2-2; D gene ambiguous. With 1 base removed from V and 5 bases from J, the gap between germline ends came to 11 bases. The CDR3 is 15 amino acids. Germline values: CDR1 SGHDN, CDR2 FVKESK.

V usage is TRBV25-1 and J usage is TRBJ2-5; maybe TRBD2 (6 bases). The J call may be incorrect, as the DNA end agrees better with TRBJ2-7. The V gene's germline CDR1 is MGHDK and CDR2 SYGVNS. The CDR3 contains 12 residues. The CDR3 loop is CASERARGEQYF. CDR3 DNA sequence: TGTGCCAGCGAAAGGGCGCGGGGCGAGCAGTACTTC.

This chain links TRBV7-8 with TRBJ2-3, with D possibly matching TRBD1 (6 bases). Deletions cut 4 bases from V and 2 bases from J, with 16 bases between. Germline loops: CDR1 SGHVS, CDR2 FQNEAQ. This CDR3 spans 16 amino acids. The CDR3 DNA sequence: TGTGCCAGCAGCTACCCTGTACAGGGTGACACAGATACGCAGTATTTT. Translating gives CASSYPVQGDTDTQYF.

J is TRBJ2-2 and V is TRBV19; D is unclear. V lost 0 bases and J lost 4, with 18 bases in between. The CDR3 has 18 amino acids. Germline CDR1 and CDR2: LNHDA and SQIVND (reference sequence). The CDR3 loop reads CASSIEGSAYSITGELFF. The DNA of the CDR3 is TGTGCCAGTAGTATAGAAGGCAGCGCCTACTCCATCACCGGGGAGCTGTTTTTT. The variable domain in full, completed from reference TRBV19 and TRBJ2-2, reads DGGITQSPKYLFRKEGQNVTLSCEQNLNHDAMYWYRQDPGQGLRLIYYSQIVNDFQKGDIAEGYSVSREKKESFPLTVTSAQKNPTAFYLCASSIEGSAYSITGELFFGEGSRLTVL.

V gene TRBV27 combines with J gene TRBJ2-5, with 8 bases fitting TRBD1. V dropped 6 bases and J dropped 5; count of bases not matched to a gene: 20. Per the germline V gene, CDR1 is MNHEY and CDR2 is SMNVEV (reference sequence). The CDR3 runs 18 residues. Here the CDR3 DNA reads TGTGCCAGCAGCTCCTCCCCCAGTGGGGCAGGGGGCATGGAGACCCAGTACTTC. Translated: CASSSSPSGAGGMETQYF.

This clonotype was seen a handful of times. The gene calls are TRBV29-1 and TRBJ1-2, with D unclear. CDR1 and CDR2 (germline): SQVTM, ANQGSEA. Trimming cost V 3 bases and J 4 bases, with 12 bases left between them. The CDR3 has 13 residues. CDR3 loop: CSVEATTFYGYTF. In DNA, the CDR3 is TGCAGCGTTGAGGCGACCACTTTCTATGGCTACACCTTC.

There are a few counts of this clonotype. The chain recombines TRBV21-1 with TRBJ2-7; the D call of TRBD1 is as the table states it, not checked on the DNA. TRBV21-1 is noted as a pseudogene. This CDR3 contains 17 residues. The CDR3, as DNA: TGTGCCAGCAGCAAAGACCCTGACAGGGGATCCGCCTACGAGCAGTACTTC. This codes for CASSKDPDRGSAYEQYF.

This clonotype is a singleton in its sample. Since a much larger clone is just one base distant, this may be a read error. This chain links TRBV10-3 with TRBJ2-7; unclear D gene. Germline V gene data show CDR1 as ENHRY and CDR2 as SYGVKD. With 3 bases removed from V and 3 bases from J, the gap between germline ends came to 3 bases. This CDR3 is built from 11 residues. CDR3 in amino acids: CAISDFYEQYF. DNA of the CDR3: TGTGCCATCAGTGACTTCTACGAGCAGTACTTC.

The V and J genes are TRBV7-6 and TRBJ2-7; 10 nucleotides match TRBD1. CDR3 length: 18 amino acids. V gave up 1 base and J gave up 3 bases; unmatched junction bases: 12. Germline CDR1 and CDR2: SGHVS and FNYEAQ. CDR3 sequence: CASSLVAPGTGVFYEQYF. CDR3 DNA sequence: TGTGCCAGCAGCTTAGTAGCCCCGGGGACAGGGGTTTTCTACGAGCAGTACTTC.